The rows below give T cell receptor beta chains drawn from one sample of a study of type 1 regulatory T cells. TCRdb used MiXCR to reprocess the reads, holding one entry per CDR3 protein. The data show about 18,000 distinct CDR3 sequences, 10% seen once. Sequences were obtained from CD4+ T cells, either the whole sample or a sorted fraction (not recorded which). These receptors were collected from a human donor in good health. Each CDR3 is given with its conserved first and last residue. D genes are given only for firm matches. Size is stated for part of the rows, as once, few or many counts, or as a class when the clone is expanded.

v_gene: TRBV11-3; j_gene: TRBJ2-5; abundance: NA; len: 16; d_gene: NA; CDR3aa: CASRYSGMGVRETQYF; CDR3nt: TGTGCCAGCAGATACTCCGGGATGGGAGTTCGAGAGACCCAGTACTTC
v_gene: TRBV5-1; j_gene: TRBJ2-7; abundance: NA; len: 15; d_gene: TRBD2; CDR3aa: CASSSSLAGAREQYF; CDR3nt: TGCGCCAGCAGCTCTTCACTAGCGGGAGCACGGGAGCAGTACTTC
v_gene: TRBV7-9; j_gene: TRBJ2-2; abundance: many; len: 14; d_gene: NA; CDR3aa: CASSLTGFTGELFF; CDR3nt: TGTGCCAGCAGCTTAACAGGGTTCACCGGGGAGCTGTTTTTT
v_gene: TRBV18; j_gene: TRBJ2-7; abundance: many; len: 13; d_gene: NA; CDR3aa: CASSPGGPYEQYF; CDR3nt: TGTGCCAGCTCCCCCGGAGGGCCCTACGAGCAGTACTTC
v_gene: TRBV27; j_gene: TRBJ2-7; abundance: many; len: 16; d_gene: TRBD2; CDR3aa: CASTPVGAGEESEQYF; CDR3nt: TGTGCCAGCACCCCGGTTGGTGCGGGAGAGGAGTCGGAGCAGTACTTC
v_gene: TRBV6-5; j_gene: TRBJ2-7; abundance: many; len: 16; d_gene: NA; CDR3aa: CASRPPGDPKLGEQYF; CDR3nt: TGTGCCAGCAGACCTCCGGGGGACCCAAAACTGGGCGAGCAGTACTTC
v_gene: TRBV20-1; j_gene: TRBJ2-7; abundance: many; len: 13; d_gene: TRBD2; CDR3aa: CSASRAGGAEQYF; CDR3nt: TGCAGTGCTAGTAGAGCGGGAGGGGCCGAGCAGTACTTC
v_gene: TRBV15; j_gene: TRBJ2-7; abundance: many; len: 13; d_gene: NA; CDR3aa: CATSREPAYEQYF; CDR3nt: TGTGCCACCAGCAGAGAACCTGCCTACGAGCAGTACTTC
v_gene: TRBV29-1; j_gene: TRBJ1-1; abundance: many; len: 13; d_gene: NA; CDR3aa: CSVGLGVNTEAFF; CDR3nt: TGCAGCGTTGGTTTGGGGGTGAACACTGAAGCTTTCTTT
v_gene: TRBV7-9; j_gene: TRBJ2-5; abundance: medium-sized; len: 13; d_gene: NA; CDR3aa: CASSALGPETQYF; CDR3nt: TGTGCCAGCAGCGCACTAGGACCGGAGACCCAGTACTTC
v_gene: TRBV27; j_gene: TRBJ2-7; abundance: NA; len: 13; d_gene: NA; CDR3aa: CASSLLRGSEQYF; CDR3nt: TGTGCCAGCAGTTTACTTCGGGGGAGCGAGCAGTACTTC
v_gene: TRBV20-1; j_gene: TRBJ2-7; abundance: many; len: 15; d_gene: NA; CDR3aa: CSARDPRAGSYEQYF; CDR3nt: TGCAGTGCTAGAGATCCTAGGGCGGGCTCCTACGAGCAGTACTTC
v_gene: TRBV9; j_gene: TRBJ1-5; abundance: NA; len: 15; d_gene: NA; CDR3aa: CASSAGGDSNQPRHF; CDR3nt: TGTGCCAGCAGCGCCGGGGGGGATAGCAATCAGCCCCGGCATTTT
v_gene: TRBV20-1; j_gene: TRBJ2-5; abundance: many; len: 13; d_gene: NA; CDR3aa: CSAKGPNGETQYF; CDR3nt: TGCAGTGCAAAGGGGCCAAACGGGGAGACCCAGTACTTC
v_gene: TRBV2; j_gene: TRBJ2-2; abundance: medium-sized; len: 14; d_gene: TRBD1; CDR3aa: CASKAQGANGELFF; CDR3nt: TGTGCCAGCAAGGCCCAGGGGGCAAACGGGGAGCTGTTTTTT
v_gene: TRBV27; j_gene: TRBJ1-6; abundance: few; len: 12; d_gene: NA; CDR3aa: CASTRANSPLHF; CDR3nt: TGTGCCAGCACGCGGGCAAATTCACCCCTCCACTTT
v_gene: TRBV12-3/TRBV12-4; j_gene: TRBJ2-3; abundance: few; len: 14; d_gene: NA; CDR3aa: CASSLRGPTDTQYF; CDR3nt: TGTGCCAGCAGTTTACGCGGACCCACAGATACGCAGTATTTT
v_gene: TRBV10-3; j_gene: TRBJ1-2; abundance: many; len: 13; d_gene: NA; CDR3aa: CAISAETNYGYTF; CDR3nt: TGTGCCATCAGTGCTGAGACTAACTATGGCTACACCTTC
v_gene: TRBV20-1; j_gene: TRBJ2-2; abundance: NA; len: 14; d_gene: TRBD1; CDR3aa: CSARAGGFGGELFF; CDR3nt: TGCAGTGCTAGGGCAGGGGGCTTCGGCGGGGAGCTGTTTTTT
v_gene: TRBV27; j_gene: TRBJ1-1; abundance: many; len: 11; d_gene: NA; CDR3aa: CAQAMNTEAFF; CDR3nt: TGTGCTCAGGCGATGAACACTGAAGCTTTCTTT
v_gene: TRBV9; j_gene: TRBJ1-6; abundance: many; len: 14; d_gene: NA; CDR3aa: CASHRGDLGSPLHF; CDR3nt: TGTGCCAGCCACCGAGGGGATCTCGGTTCACCCCTCCACTTT
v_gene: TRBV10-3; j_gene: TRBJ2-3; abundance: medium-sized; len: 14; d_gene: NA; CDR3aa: CAISDLKRTDTQYF; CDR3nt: TGTGCCATCAGTGACCTTAAGCGGACAGATACGCAGTATTTT
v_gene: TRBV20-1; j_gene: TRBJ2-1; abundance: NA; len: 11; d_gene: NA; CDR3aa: CSATMGNEQFF; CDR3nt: TGCAGTGCTACCATGGGCAATGAGCAGTTCTTC
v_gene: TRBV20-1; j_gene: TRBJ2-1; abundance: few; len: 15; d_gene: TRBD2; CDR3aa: CSAALSGTRRSEQFF; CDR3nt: TGCAGTGCTGCCCTGTCGGGGACTAGGAGGAGTGAACAGTTCTTC
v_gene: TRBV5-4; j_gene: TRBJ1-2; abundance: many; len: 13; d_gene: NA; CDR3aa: CASSLKGHYGYTF; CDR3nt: TGTGCCAGCAGCTTGAAGGGTCACTATGGCTACACCTTC
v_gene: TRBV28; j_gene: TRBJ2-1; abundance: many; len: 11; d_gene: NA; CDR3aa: CASSSRDEQFF; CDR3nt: TGTGCCAGCAGTTCGAGGGATGAGCAGTTCTTC
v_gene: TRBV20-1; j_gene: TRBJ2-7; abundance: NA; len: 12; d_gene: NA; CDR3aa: CSAPRSRYEQYF; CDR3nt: TGCAGTGCACCTCGGTCGAGATACGAGCAGTACTTC
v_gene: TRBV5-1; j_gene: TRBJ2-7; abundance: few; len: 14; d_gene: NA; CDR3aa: CASSPVGSSYEQYF; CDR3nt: TGCGCCAGCAGCCCCGTCGGGAGCTCCTACGAGCAGTACTTC
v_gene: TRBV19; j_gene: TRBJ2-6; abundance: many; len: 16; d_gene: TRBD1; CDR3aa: CASLRGQGAGANVLTF; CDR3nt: TGTGCCAGTCTACGGGGACAGGGGGCTGGGGCCAACGTCCTGACTTTC
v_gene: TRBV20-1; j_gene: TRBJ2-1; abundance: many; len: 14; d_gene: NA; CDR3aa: CSASKTPRSNEQFF; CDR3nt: TGCAGTGCTAGTAAGACCCCCAGGTCCAATGAGCAGTTCTTC
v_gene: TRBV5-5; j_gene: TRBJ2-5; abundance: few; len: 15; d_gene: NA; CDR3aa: CASSFPGLVQETQYF; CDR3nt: TGTGCCAGCAGCTTCCCGGGACTCGTCCAAGAGACCCAGTACTTC
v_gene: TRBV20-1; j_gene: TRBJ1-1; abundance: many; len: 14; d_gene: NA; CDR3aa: CSAPPGRLGGEAFF; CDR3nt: TGCAGTGCTCCCCCCGGACGCCTGGGGGGAGAAGCTTTCTTT
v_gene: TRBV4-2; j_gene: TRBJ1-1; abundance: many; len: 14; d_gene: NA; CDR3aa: CASSQAVGNTEAFF; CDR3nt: TGTGCCAGCAGCCAAGCCGTGGGGAACACTGAAGCTTTCTTT
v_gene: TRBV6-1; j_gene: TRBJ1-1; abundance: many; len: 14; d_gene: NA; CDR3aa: CASSDLSRATEAFF; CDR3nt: TGTGCCAGCAGCGACCTGAGTCGGGCGACTGAAGCTTTCTTT
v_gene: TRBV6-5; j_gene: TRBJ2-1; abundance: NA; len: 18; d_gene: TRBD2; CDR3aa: CASSYTSPSGILLGEQFF; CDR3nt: TGTGCCAGCAGTTACACCTCCCCTAGCGGGATTCTTCTCGGGGAGCAGTTCTTC
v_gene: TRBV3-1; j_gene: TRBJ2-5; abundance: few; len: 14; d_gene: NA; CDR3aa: CASGDRKDRETQYF; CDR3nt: TGTGCCAGCGGAGACAGAAAAGATCGGGAGACCCAGTACTTC
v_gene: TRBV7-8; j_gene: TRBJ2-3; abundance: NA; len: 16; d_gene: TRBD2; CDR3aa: CASSLALSGIADTQYF; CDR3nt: TGTGCCAGCAGCTTAGCTCTTAGCGGGATAGCGGATACGCAGTATTTT
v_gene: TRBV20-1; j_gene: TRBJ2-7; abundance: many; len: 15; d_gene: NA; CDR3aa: CSAKLRDTLTWKQYF; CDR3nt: TGCAGTGCTAAGCTCCGGGACACTTTGACTTGGAAGCAGTACTTC
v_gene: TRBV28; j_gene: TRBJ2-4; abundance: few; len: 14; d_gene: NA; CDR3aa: CASSLSLTTNIQYF; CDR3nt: TGTGCCAGCAGTTTATCCTTGACTACCAACATTCAGTACTTC
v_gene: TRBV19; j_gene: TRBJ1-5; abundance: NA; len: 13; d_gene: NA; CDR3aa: CATRYRAGQPQHF; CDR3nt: TGTGCCACACGTTACAGGGCGGGTCAGCCCCAGCATTTT
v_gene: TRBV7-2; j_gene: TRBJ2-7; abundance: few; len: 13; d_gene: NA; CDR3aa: CASSFGDGRKQYF; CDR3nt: TGTGCCAGCAGCTTTGGCGACGGTCGCAAGCAGTACTTC
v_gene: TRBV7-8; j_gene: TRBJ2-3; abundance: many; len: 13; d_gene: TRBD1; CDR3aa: CASRGDRKATQYF; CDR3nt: TGTGCCAGCCGAGGGGACAGAAAGGCGACGCAGTATTTT
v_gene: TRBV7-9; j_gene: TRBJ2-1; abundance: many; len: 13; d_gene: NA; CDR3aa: CASSLISGDEQFF; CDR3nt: TGTGCCAGCAGCTTGATCTCCGGGGATGAGCAGTTCTTC
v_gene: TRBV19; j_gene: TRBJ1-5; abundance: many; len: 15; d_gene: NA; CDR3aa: CASSIGSGGNQPQHF; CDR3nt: TGTGCCAGTAGTATAGGCTCCGGGGGCAATCAGCCCCAGCATTTT
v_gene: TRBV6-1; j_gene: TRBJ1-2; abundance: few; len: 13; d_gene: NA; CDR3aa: CASSERPRGGYTF; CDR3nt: TGTGCCAGCAGTGAGCGCCCCCGAGGCGGCTACACCTTC
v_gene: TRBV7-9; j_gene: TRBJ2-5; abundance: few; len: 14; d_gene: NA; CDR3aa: CASSFRESGETQYF; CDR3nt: TGTGCCAGCAGCTTCCGGGAGTCCGGGGAGACCCAGTACTTC
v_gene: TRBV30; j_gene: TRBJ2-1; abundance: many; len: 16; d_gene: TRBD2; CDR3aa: CAWTLAGLSSYNEQFF; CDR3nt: TGTGCCTGGACTTTAGCGGGATTGAGCTCCTACAATGAGCAGTTCTTC
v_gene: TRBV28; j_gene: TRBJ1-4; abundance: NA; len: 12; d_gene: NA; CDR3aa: CASSSIEEKLFF; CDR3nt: TGTGCCAGCAGTTCGATCGAGGAAAAACTGTTTTTT
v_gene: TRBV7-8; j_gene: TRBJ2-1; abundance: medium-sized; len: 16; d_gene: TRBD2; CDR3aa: CATKPGAGGSYNEQFF; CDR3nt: TGTGCCACCAAACCGGGGGCGGGAGGCTCATACAATGAGCAGTTCTTC
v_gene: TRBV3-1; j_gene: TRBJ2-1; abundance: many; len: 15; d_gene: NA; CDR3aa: CASSQGHNSYNEQFF; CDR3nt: TGTGCCAGCAGCCAAGGCCATAACTCCTACAATGAGCAGTTCTTC
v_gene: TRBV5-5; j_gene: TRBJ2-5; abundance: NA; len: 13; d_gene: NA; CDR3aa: CASRIGQRETQYF; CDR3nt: TGTGCCAGCAGAATTGGACAGAGAGAGACCCAGTACTTC
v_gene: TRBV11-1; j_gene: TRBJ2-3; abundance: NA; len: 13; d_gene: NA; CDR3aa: CASSLKLGHTQYF; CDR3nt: TGTGCCAGCAGTTTGAAGTTGGGACACACGCAGTATTTT
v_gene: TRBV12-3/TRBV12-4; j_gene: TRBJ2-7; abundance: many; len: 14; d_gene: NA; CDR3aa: CASSLGSDTYEQYF; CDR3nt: TGTGCCAGCAGTTTGGGAAGTGATACCTACGAGCAGTACTTC
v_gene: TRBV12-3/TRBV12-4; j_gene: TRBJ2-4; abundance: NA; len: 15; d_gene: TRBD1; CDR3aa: CASTMTGRGQDIQYF; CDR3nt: TGTGCCAGCACCATGACGGGTAGGGGGCAAGACATTCAGTACTTC
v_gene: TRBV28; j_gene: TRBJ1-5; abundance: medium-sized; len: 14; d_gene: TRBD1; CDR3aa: CASREGQGNQPQHF; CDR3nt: TGTGCCAGCAGGGAAGGACAGGGCAATCAGCCCCAGCATTTT